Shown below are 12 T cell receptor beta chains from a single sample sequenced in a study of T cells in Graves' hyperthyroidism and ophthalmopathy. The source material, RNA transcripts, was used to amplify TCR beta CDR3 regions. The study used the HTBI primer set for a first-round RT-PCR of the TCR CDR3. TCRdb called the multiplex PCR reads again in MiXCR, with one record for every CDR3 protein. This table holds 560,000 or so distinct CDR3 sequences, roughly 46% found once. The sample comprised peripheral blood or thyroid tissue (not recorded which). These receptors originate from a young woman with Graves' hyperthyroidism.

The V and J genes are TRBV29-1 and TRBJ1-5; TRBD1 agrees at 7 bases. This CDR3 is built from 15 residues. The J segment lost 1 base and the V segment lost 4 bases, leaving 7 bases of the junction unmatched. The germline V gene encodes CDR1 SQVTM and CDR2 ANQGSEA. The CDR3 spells CSVAKPGQSNQPQHF. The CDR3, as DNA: TGCAGCGTTGCGAAACCGGGACAGAGCAATCAGCCCCAGCATTTT.

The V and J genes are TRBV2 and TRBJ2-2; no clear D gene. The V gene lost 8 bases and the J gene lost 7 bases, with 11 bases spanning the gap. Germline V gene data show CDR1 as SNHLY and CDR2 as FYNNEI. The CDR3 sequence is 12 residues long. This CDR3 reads CASSPQGGELFF. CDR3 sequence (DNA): TGTGCCAGCTCACCTCAAGGCGGGGAGCTGTTTTTT.

The DNA of the CDR3 is TGTGCCAGCAGCTCGACTAGCGGGTTGAACACCGGGGAGCTGTTTTTT. The encoded protein is CASSSTSGLNTGELFF. The chain has TRBV7-8 and TRBJ2-2; 10 bases match TRBD2. CDR1 and CDR2 (germline): SGHVS, FQNEAQ. The CDR3 totals 16 residues. V trimming: 4 bases; J trimming: 1 base; junction bases outside the gene matches: 3.

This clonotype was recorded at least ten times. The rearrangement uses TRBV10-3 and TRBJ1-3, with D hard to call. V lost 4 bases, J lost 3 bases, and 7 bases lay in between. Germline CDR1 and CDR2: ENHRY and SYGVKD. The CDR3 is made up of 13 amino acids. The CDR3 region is CAISGKNGNTIYF. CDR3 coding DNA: TGTGCCATCAGTGGAAAGAATGGAAACACCATATATTTT.

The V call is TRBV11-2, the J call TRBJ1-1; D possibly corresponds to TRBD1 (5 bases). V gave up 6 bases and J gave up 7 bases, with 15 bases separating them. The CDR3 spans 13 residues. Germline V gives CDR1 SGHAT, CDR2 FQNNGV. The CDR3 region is CASRTPPGREAFF. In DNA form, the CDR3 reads TGTGCCAGCAGGACCCCCCCAGGGCGTGAAGCTTTCTTT.

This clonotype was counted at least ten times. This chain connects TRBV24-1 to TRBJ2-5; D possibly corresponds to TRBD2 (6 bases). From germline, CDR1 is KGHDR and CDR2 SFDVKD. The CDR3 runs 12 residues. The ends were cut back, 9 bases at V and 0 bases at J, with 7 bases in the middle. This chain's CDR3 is CATGEDQETQYF. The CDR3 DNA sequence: TGTGCCACCGGGGAGGACCAAGAGACCCAGTACTTC.

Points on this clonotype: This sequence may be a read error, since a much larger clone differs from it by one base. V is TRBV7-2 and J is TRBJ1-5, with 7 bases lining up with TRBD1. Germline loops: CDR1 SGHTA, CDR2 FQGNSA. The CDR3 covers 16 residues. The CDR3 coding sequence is TGTGCCGGCAGCTTAGGGGGCATCCTCCTAAATCAGCCCCAGCATTTT. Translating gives CAGSLGGILLNQPQHF.

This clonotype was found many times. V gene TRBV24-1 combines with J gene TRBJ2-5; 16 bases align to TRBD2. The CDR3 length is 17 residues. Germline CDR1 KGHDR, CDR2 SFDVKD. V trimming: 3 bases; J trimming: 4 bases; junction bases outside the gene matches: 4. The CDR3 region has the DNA TGTGCCACCAGTGATGGGGGACTAGCGGGAGGGGGAGAGACCCAGTACTTC. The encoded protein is CATSDGGLAGGGETQYF.

The CDR3 sequence: CASLRGHSYGYTF. The CDR3 region has the DNA TGTGCCAGCCTACGGGGGCATAGCTATGGCTACACCTTC. The chain uses TRBV2 and TRBJ1-2, with D perhaps matching TRBD1 (6 bases). The germline V gene has CDR1 SNHLY and CDR2 FYNNEI. The CDR3 runs to 13 residues. Trimming took 8 bases from V and 4 from J, leaving 14 bases between them.

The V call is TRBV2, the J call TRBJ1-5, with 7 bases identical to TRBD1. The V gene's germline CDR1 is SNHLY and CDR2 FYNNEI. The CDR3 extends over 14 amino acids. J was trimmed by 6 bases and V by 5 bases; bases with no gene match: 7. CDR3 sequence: CASSYSGGGQPQHF. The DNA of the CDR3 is TGTGCCAGCAGTTACTCAGGGGGAGGTCAGCCCCAGCATTTT.

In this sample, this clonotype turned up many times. CDR3 sequence (DNA): TGCAGTGCTAGACGACAGGGGGCGGGTTCACCCCTCCACTTT. Its protein product is CSARRQGAGSPLHF. This rearrangement joins TRBV20-1 to TRBJ1-6; 10 positions match TRBD1. The CDR3 consists of 14 residues. The germline V gene encodes CDR1 DFQATT and CDR2 SNEGSKA (reference sequence). V gave up 2 bases and J gave up 9 bases; unmatched junction bases: 4.

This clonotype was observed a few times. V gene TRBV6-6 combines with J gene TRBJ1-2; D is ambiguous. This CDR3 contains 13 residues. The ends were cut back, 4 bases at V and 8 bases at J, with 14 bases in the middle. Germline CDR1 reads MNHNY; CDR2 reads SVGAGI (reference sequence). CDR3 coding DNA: TGTGCCAGCAGTTCCGGGCCCTCTCGGGGCTACACCTTC. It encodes CASSSGPSRGYTF.